Following are 21 T cell receptor beta chains from one sample sequenced in a study of blood T cells in healthy people across ages (dated by TCRdb to 2013 to 2016). Libraries were prepared through 5' RACE. TCRdb lists the instrument as Illumina HiSeq 2500. A second roughly 7 to 11 cycle PCR used a sample-barcoded 5' primer and a J-beta primer mix. TCRdb applied fastp at Q25 and MiXCR to the public reads, then kept only in-frame beta chains. Every distinct CDR3 protein forms one entry, paired with its most common genes and DNA. The sample yields some 940,000 distinct CDR3 sequences; about 29% were counted once. The top ten constitute 9.5% to 13% of the sample. These data were likewise used in another study, on T cells of mothers and their children.

The sequenced material came from blood. These receptors all stem from a woman aged 40 to 49 in good health.

Ten or more counts support this clonotype. An end of the junction does not agree with germline; a read error may underlie this. The chain has TRBV7-7 and TRBJ2-1; 13 nucleotides match TRBD2. Germline-derived CDR1 and CDR2 are SSHAT and FNYEAQ (reference sequence). This CDR3 comprises 15 residues. The CDR3 DNA reads as TGTGCTAGCAGCTCCGGGACTAGCGGGACCAATGAGCAGTTCTTC. This sequence encodes CASSSGTSGTNEQFF.

Only a few counts were recorded for this clonotype. The V and J genes are TRBV5-6 and TRBJ2-6; a possible D gene is TRBD1 (6 bases). Trimming cost V 6 bases and J 4 bases, with 17 bases left between them. Germline-derived CDR1 and CDR2 are SGHDT and YYEEEE. This CDR3 is 16 amino acids long. The DNA of the CDR3 is TGTGCCAGCACCCAGAGGGGGATAGGAGGGGCCAACGTCCTGACTTTC. Amino acids: CASTQRGIGGANVLTF.

The rearrangement links TRBV6-1 to TRBJ2-1; no clear D gene. The V end lost 6 bases, the J end lost 5 bases, and 11 bases lay between the germline ends. The CDR3 has 13 residues. Germline V gene lookup returns CDR1 MNHNS and CDR2 SASEGT. This chain's CDR3 is CASSLRYDNEQFF. DNA of the CDR3: TGTGCCAGCAGCCTCCGCTACGACAATGAGCAGTTCTTC.

This clonotype has a count of ten or more. The rearrangement joins TRBV4-2 to TRBJ2-1, with a tentative D call TRBD1 (5 bases). Germline V gene lookup returns CDR1 LGHNA and CDR2 YNFKEQ. The germline V and J ends were trimmed by 3 bases and 0 bases, with 12 bases remaining between them. The CDR3 loop spans 16 amino acids. The CDR3 spells CASSHEGASSYNEQFF. Here the CDR3 DNA reads TGTGCCAGCAGCCACGAAGGGGCGAGCTCCTACAATGAGCAGTTCTTC.

In the case of this clonotype: This may arise from a read error, as a much more abundant clone is one base away. V gene TRBV28 combines with J gene TRBJ2-3; D is possibly TRBD1 or TRBD2 (5 bases each). Per germline, CDR1 MDHEN and CDR2 SYDVKM. The ends were cut back, 7 bases at V and 2 bases at J, with 13 bases in the middle. The CDR3 totals 14 residues. The CDR3 here is CASKGRRTTDTQYF. DNA for the CDR3: TGTGCCAGCAAGGGACGCCGGACCACAGATACGCAGTATTTT.

This clonotype occurred many times. The chain carries TRBV5-1 and TRBJ1-2; 7 nucleotides agree with TRBD1. There are 14 residues in the CDR3. The V segment lost 0 bases and the J segment 2 bases; nucleotides outside the gene matches: 1. Germline lookup yields CDR1 SGHRS and CDR2 YFSETQ. This CDR3 reads CASSLGQGNYGYTF. The CDR3 DNA sequence: TGCGCCAGCAGCTTGGGACAGGGAAACTATGGCTACACCTTC.

The chain couples TRBV7-9 to TRBJ1-1; 7 nucleotides agree with TRBD1. The trim removed 6 bases at V and 1 base at J, leaving 11 bases unmatched. Germline assignment: CDR1 SEHNR and CDR2 FQNEAQ (reference sequence). The CDR3 is 16 amino acids. The CDR3 region has the DNA TGTGCCAGCAGTCGCCCCACAGGGGACTCGAACACTGAAGCTTTCTTT. It codes for CASSRPTGDSNTEAFF.

The chain couples TRBV20-1 to TRBJ2-3; D is perhaps TRBD2 (5 bases). Per germline, CDR1 DFQATT and CDR2 SNEGSKA (reference sequence). Trimming pared 3 bases from V and 1 base from J, leaving 17 bases between. The CDR3 sequence is 16 residues long. CDR3 region: CSASARGSDGTDTQYF. The DNA for the CDR3 is TGCAGTGCTAGTGCTCGGGGTTCCGACGGCACAGATACGCAGTATTTT.

This clonotype has just a few counts. The chain is built from TRBV29-1 and TRBJ1-1, with D hard to call. CDR3 length equals 11 residues. Germline V gene data show CDR1 as SQVTM and CDR2 as ANQGSEA. The ends were cut back, 7 bases at V and 3 bases at J, with 9 bases in the middle. The CDR3 reads CSAYKDTEAFF. In DNA, the CDR3 is TGCAGCGCATACAAGGACACTGAAGCTTTCTTT.

V is TRBV28 and J is TRBJ1-2; D perhaps matches TRBD1 (6 bases). The V gene's germline CDR1 is MDHEN and CDR2 SYDVKM. This CDR3 has 11 amino acids. The V end was cut by 7 bases, the J end by 7 bases, with 10 bases between. CDR3 DNA: TGTGCCAGCACGTGGGGGCTTGGCTACACCTTC. Encoded protein: CASTWGLGYTF.

This clonotype was seen only a few times. The V and J genes are TRBV2 and TRBJ2-2; 7 bases map to TRBD1. CDR1 and CDR2 from the germline V gene are SNHLY and FYNNEI. The CDR3 spans 16 residues. V shed 2 bases and J 5 bases; nucleotides not matched to a gene: 8. The CDR3 DNA reads as TGTGCCAGCAGTGAATCTCAACAGGGGCTGACCGGGGAGCTGTTTTTT. As protein: CASSESQQGLTGELFF. Together with reference TRBV2 and TRBJ2-2, the CDR3 gives the full variable domain: EPEVTQTPSHQVTQMGQEVILRCVPISNHLYFYWYRQILGQKVEFLVSFYNNEISEKSEIFDDQFSVERPDGSNFTLKIRSTKLEDSAMYFCASSESQQGLTGELFFGEGSRLTVL.

This clonotype came up once. This may stem from a read error, because a much larger clone lies one nucleotide away. This chain connects TRBV7-9 to TRBJ2-5, with 9 nucleotides matching TRBD1. CDR1 is SEHNR and CDR2 is FQNEAQ in the germline V gene (reference sequence). Trimming cost V 7 bases and J 3 bases; bases outside gene matches: 3. This CDR3 is built from 13 residues. CDR3 sequence: CASKRTGEETQYF. The DNA of the CDR3 is TGTGCCAGCAAACGGACAGGGGAAGAGACCCAGTACTTC. Supplemented by reference TRBV7-9 and TRBJ2-5, the full variable domain reads DTGVSQNPRHKITKRGQNVTFRCDPISEHNRLYWYRQTLGQGPEFLTYFQNEAQLEKSRLLSDRFSAERPKGSFSTLEIQRTEQGDSAMYLCASKRTGEETQYFGPGTRLLVL.

The chain carries TRBV7-3 and TRBJ1-1; D is perhaps TRBD1 (6 bases). CDR1 is SGHTA and CDR2 is FQGTGA in the germline V gene. The V end lost 5 bases, the J end lost 11 bases, and 15 bases lay between the germline ends. The CDR3 loop spans 12 amino acids. CDR3: CASSQGGGRAFF. The CDR3 DNA follows: TGTGCCAGCAGCCAAGGGGGGGGGAGGGCTTTCTTT.

This rearrangement joins TRBV7-6 to TRBJ2-3; TRBD2 matches at 8 bases. This CDR3 spans 17 amino acids. With 0 bases clipped from V and 5 bases from J, the junction kept 10 bases outside the gene matches. CDR1 is SGHVS and CDR2 is FNYEAQ in the germline V gene. In nucleotides, the CDR3 is TGTGCCAGCAGCTTAGCAGGCGGGGGGCTAAGTAGAGATACGCAGTATTTT. Translated: CASSLAGGGLSRDTQYF.

The rearrangement joins TRBV28 to TRBJ1-2; 9 bases are shared with TRBD1. V trimming: 8 bases; J trimming: 4 bases; junction bases outside the gene matches: 11. The V gene's germline CDR1 is MDHEN and CDR2 SYDVKM. The CDR3 totals 15 residues. CDR3 bases: TGTGCCAGCTCGCACGGCGGGACAGGGACCTATGGCTACACCTTC. The encoded protein is CASSHGGTGTYGYTF.

The chain joins TRBV12-3 or TRBV12-4 to TRBJ2-1, with TRBD2 matching over 10 bases. V gave up 10 bases and J gave up 13 bases; unmatched junction bases: 7. CDR3 length equals 11 residues. The DNA for the CDR3 is TGTGCCACCTCCCTAGCGGGGGAACAGTTCTTC. Its translation: CATSLAGEQFF.

This chain links TRBV25-1 with TRBJ1-6, with 8 bases identical to TRBD1. The CDR3 contains 15 residues. V shed 2 bases, J shed 7 bases, and the junction held 4 bases outside the gene matches. Germline V gene data show CDR1 as MGHDK and CDR2 as SYGVNS. The CDR3 bases are TGTGCCAGCAGTGAACCACAGGGGGGCAATTCACCCCTCCACTTT. This sequence encodes CASSEPQGGNSPLHF.

This clonotype was seen repeatedly, ten times or more. The chain uses TRBV29-1 and TRBJ2-5; D is unclear. Trimming took off 0 bases at V and 5 bases at J, with 13 bases between the two ends. The CDR3 spans 14 residues. Per the germline V gene, CDR1 is SQVTM and CDR2 is ANQGSEA. CDR3 region: CSVEDLTRWETQYF. For the CDR3, the DNA is TGCAGCGTTGAAGATTTGACCCGATGGGAGACCCAGTACTTC.

This clonotype was seen at least ten times. The V gene is TRBV27, the J gene TRBJ2-1; possible D gene TRBD2, 5 bases. Trimming cost V 2 bases and J 7 bases, with 9 bases left between them. The V gene's germline CDR1 is MNHEY and CDR2 SMNVEV (reference sequence). The CDR3 covers 13 residues. CDR3 nucleotides: TGTGCCAGCAGTTTAACCCGCGGGAATGAGCAGTTCTTC. Protein: CASSLTRGNEQFF.

This clonotype showed up many times. The chain has TRBV27 and TRBJ1-1; 8 nucleotides agree with TRBD1. With 5 bases clipped from V and 0 bases from J, the junction kept 5 bases outside the gene matches. The V gene's germline CDR1 is MNHEY and CDR2 SMNVEV (reference sequence). The CDR3 loop spans 15 amino acids. CDR3 in amino acids: CASSPKDRVNTEAFF. For the CDR3, the DNA is TGTGCCAGCAGTCCTAAGGACAGGGTGAACACTGAAGCTTTCTTT.

The rearrangement links TRBV28 to TRBJ2-1, with TRBD1 identical over 7 bases. Germline V CDR1 and CDR2: MDHEN, SYDVKM. V shed 5 bases, J shed 6 bases, and the junction held 10 bases outside the gene matches. This CDR3 is 15 amino acids long. In DNA form, the CDR3 reads TGTGCCAGCAGTGACAGGGATTTCGGCGGCAATGAGCAGTTCTTC. This encodes CASSDRDFGGNEQFF.